The following is a TCR beta chain sequence with its context. Antigen specificity is unknown. The entry originates in a study of regulatory T cells in long-lasting Graves disease. General study findings and limits: Persistent Graves' cases showed lower TCR diversity than newly diagnosed cases.

Assembly of TCR beta libraries relied on iRepertoire HTBI primers together with Arm-PCR of CDR3 regions. In the original processing: Identification yielded around 64 TRBV and around 15 TRBJ segments across samples. One entry per CDR3 protein results from TCRdb running MiXCR on the multiplex PCR reads. These V and J calls originate from TCRdb's pipeline instead of the authors' own analysis. The repertoire includes about 660,000 distinct CDR3 sequences, about 32% of them detected once, and around 42% sits in the top ten. Time point: persistent/refractory GD, antithyroid drugs over 5 years with positive TRAb. PBMCs provided the RNA from which the TCR library was made. Trimming removed 2 bases from V and 6 bases from J, with 20 bases in between. This CDR3 contains 16 residues. Germline assignment: CDR1 SGHRS and CDR2 YFSETQ.

The TCR sequence derives from a female donor with Graves disease. This material consisted of peripheral blood mononuclear cells (PBMCs), taken when the disease was refractory, from a patient treated with antithyroid drugs. The rearrangement links TRBV5-1 to TRBJ1-2; D is perhaps TRBD1 (5 bases). This CDR3 reads CASSFSGGQGGNGYTF. As DNA, the CDR3 is TGCGCCAGCAGCTTCTCAGGAGGGCAGGGCGGGAATGGCTACACCTTC. Supplemented by reference TRBV5-1 and TRBJ1-2, the full variable domain reads KAGVTQTPRYLIKTRGQQVTLSCSPISGHRSVSWYQQTPGQGLQFLFEYFSETQRNKGNFPGRFSGRQFSNSRSEMNVSTLELGDSALYLCASSFSGGQGGNGYTFGSGTRLTVV.